The 31 T cell receptor beta chains listed next were all sequenced from one sample in a study of shared clonotypes between healthy human individuals. Produced via immunoSEQ multiplex PCR; TCRdb's table is partial and in-frame only. The sample gives about 510,000 clones, less than 85% of which show up once; 10% to 15% is in the top ten. Input material: PBMCs. Receptor source: a woman in her 40s in good health. Some clones in this sample may be carry-over from other donors' samples.

The V gene is TRBV4-3, the J gene TRBJ2-2, with D possibly being TRBD2 (6 bases). From germline, CDR1 is LGHNA and CDR2 YSLEER. V lost 0 bases, J lost 1 base, and 9 bases lay in between. The CDR3 has 16 amino acids. The CDR3 reads CASSQDPAGNTGELFF. The CDR3 coding sequence is TGCGCCAGCAGCCAAGATCCAGCGGGGAACACCGGGGAGCTGTTTTTT.

V usage is TRBV5-6 and J usage is TRBJ2-7; D is possibly TRBD1 (5 bases). Germline-derived CDR1 and CDR2 are SGHDT and YYEEEE. The V end lost 0 bases, the J end lost 7 bases, and 11 bases lay between the germline ends. The CDR3 spans 13 residues. In DNA, the CDR3 is TGTGCCAGCAGCTTGGTCCAGGGTCGGGAGCAGTACTTC. This encodes CASSLVQGREQYF.

V and J are TRBV6-4 and TRBJ2-1; perhaps D is TRBD1 or TRBD2 (6 bases each). V lost 8 bases, J lost 3 bases, and 14 bases lay in between. This CDR3 has 14 amino acids. Germline values: CDR1 MRHNA, CDR2 SNTAGT. CDR3 loop: CASSPEGGYNEQFF. CDR3 nucleotides: TGTGCCAGCTCCCCAGAGGGGGGCTACAATGAGCAGTTCTTC.

This clone was counted only a few times. The V call is TRBV16, the J call TRBJ2-7; D uncertain. The V end was cut by 1 base, the J end by 1 base, with 2 bases between. Germline V gene data show CDR1 as KGHSY and CDR2 as FQNENV. The CDR3 is 12 residues long. DNA of the CDR3: TGTGCCAGCAGCCAATTGTCCTACGAGCAGTACTTC. Protein: CASSQLSYEQYF.

J is TRBJ2-5 and V is TRBV10-1; no clear D gene. From germline, CDR1 is WNHNN and CDR2 SYGVQD (reference sequence). V shed 0 bases and J shed 1 base, with 3 bases lying between them. CDR3 length: 13 amino acids. The CDR3 nucleotides read TGCGCCAGCAGTGAGTCTACCCAAGAGACCCAGTACTTC. This gives the protein CASSESTQETQYF.

V usage is TRBV5-4 and J usage is TRBJ2-5; maybe TRBD2 (7 bases). CDR3 length equals 16 residues. The ends were cut back, 0 bases at V and 5 bases at J, with 17 bases in the middle. CDR1 and CDR2 (germline): SGHNT, YYREEE (reference sequence). The chain's CDR3 is CASSLGGGAGKETQYF. CDR3 sequence (DNA): TGTGCCAGCAGCTTGGGAGGGGGAGCGGGAAAGGAGACCCAGTACTTC.

This sequence joins TRBV29-1 and TRBJ2-2; 11 positions match TRBD1. Germline V gene lookup returns CDR1 SQVTM and CDR2 ANQGSEA. J gave up 5 bases and V 5 bases, and 4 bases lay outside the gene matches. This CDR3 is 14 amino acids long. CDR3 sequence: CSVWGTGGTGELFF. The DNA for the CDR3 is TGCAGCGTTTGGGGGACAGGGGGAACCGGGGAGCTGTTTTTT.

The V and J genes are TRBV28 and TRBJ2-1; 14 bases line up with TRBD2. J lost 3 bases, V lost 8 bases, and 6 bases had no gene match. CDR1 MDHEN and CDR2 SYDVKM come from the germline V gene. The CDR3 is 16 residues long. CDR3 region: CASVGTSGRGYNEQFF. In DNA form, the CDR3 reads TGTGCCAGCGTCGGGACTAGCGGGAGAGGCTACAATGAGCAGTTCTTC. The whole variable domain, filled in from reference TRBV28 and TRBJ2-1, reads DVKVTQSSRYLVKRTGEKVFLECVQDMDHENMFWYRQDPGLGLRLIYFSYDVKMKEKGDIPEGYSVSREKKERFSLILESASTNQTSMYLCASVGTSGRGYNEQFFGPGTRLTVL.

The chain is built from TRBV19 and TRBJ2-5; D gene ambiguous. Germline V gene sequence: CDR1 LNHDA, CDR2 SQIVND (reference sequence). Trimming removed 3 bases from V and 2 bases from J, with 7 bases in between. The CDR3 has 13 amino acids. CDR3 coding DNA: TGTGCCAGTAGTATCTCTACTCAAGAGACCCAGTACTTC. Translating it yields CASSISTQETQYF.

The chain employs TRBV5-4 and TRBJ2-7, with 9 bases lining up with TRBD2. Germline values: CDR1 SGHNT, CDR2 YYREEE (reference sequence). V trimming: 4 bases; J trimming: 5 bases; junction bases outside the gene matches: 13. The CDR3 has 16 amino acids. The CDR3 nucleotides are TGTGCCAGCAGCAGGATTTTAGCGGGAGTGCATGACGAGCAGTACTTC. Its translation: CASSRILAGVHDEQYF. Together with reference TRBV5-4 and TRBJ2-7, the CDR3 gives the full variable domain: ETGVTQSPTHLIKTRGQQVTLRCSSQSGHNTVSWYQQALGQGPQFIFQYYREEENGRGNFPPRFSGLQFPNYSSELNVNALELDDSALYLCASSRILAGVHDEQYFGPGTRLTVT.

About this clone: Other DNA sequences within the sample encode an identical CDR3. This sequence joins TRBV19 and TRBJ1-1; D remains ambiguous. The germline V and J ends were trimmed by 3 bases and 2 bases, with 7 bases remaining between them. CDR3 size: 13 residues. Germline values: CDR1 LNHDA, CDR2 SQIVND (reference sequence). CDR3 region: CASSIVVNTEAFF. The CDR3 DNA follows: TGTGCCAGTAGTATCGTGGTAAACACTGAAGCTTTCTTT.

The chain has TRBV7-2 and TRBJ1-5, with a tentative D call TRBD1 (5 bases). This CDR3 region has 13 residues. Germline CDR1 SGHTA, CDR2 FQGNSA. V was pared by 5 bases and J by 4 bases, with 9 bases between. This CDR3 reads CASSKDRNQPQHF. The CDR3 DNA reads as TGTGCCAGCAGCAAAGACAGAAATCAGCCCCAGCATTTT. The complete variable domain, with remaining parts taken from reference TRBV7-2 and TRBJ1-5, reads GAGVSQSPSNKVTEKGKDVELRCDPISGHTALYWYRQSLGQGLEFLIYFQGNSAPDKSGLPSDRFSAERTGGSVSTLTIQRTQQEDSAVYLCASSKDRNQPQHFGDGTRLSIL.

The chain carries TRBV15 and TRBJ2-1; D perhaps matches TRBD2 (5 bases). CDR1 is LNHNV and CDR2 is YYDKDF in the germline V gene (reference sequence). The CDR3 extends over 14 amino acids. V lost 1 base, J lost 8 bases, and 12 bases lay in between. CDR3 loop: CATSRGPGSHEQFF. The CDR3 bases are TGTGCCACCAGCAGAGGCCCTGGGAGCCATGAGCAGTTCTTC.

This sequence joins TRBV7-9 and TRBJ2-7; 7 nucleotides match TRBD2. V gave up 1 base and J gave up 2 bases; unmatched junction bases: 8. Germline V CDR1 and CDR2: SEHNR, FQNEAQ (reference sequence). The CDR3 is 16 residues long. CDR3 in amino acids: CASSLDWGGSPYEQYF. The DNA for the CDR3 is TGTGCCAGCAGCTTAGATTGGGGCGGGAGCCCCTACGAGCAGTACTTC.

Note on this clone: The same CDR3 arises from other DNA sequences in this sample as well. This chain uses TRBV9 with TRBJ2-1; 13 bases map to TRBD2. Germline V gives CDR1 SGDLS, CDR2 YYNGEE. The CDR3 is 17 amino acids. The junction had 2 bases not matched to a gene; V was cut back by 0 bases and J by 2 bases. CDR3 region: CASSVGTSGRPYNEQFF. The CDR3 coding sequence is TGTGCCAGCAGCGTAGGGACTAGCGGGAGACCCTACAATGAGCAGTTCTTC.

The V call is TRBV5-4, the J call TRBJ2-6, with D tentatively TRBD2 (6 bases). The CDR3 sequence is 14 residues long. CDR1 and CDR2 (germline): SGHNT, YYREEE (reference sequence). With 10 bases removed from V and 0 bases from J, the gap between germline ends came to 11 bases. The CDR3 is CAGGISSGANVLTF. The CDR3 region has the DNA TGTGCCGGGGGGATTAGCTCTGGGGCCAACGTCCTGACTTTC.

This clone has only one observation. The J gene is TRBJ1-1, the V gene TRBV6-1, with D perhaps TRBD1 (6 bases). V gave up 6 bases and J gave up 1 base, with 9 bases separating them. The CDR3 is 13 amino acids. Germline CDR1 and CDR2: MNHNS and SASEGT. The CDR3 DNA reads as TGTGCCAGCAGGGGACAAGCGAACACTGAAGCTTTCTTT. Protein sequence: CASRGQANTEAFF.

CDR3 coding DNA: TGTGCCAGCAGTTGGAGGGGGGTTGAGCAGTTCTTC. Translated: CASSWRGVEQFF. J is TRBJ2-1 and V is TRBV6-5, with D perhaps assigned TRBD1 or TRBD2 (6 bases each). Germline values: CDR1 MNHEY, CDR2 SVGAGI. CDR3 length equals 12 residues. The ends were cut back, 4 bases at V and 9 bases at J, with 10 bases in the middle.

This chain uses TRBV7-9 with TRBJ2-7; D uncertain. This CDR3 has 14 residues. Trimming took 5 bases from V and 2 from J, leaving 13 bases between them. Germline CDR1 reads SEHNR; CDR2 reads FQNEAQ (reference sequence). CDR3 region: CASSPGWQAYEQYF. The CDR3 DNA reads as TGTGCCAGCAGCCCCGGGTGGCAGGCCTACGAGCAGTACTTC.

CDR3 nucleotides: TGTGCCAGCAGTCCGGGACTAGCGGGAGGGCCAAGCCCGGACAATGAGCAGTTCTTC. Protein product: CASSPGLAGGPSPDNEQFF. The chain couples TRBV27 to TRBJ2-1; 16 bases line up with TRBD2. V lost 5 bases, J lost 5 bases, and 12 bases stayed unmatched. The CDR3 extends over 19 amino acids. Germline V gives CDR1 MNHEY, CDR2 SMNVEV (reference sequence).

This clone was found many times. Other DNA variants within this sample encode the same CDR3. V usage is TRBV27 and J usage is TRBJ2-3; D call uncertain. The CDR3 runs to 12 residues. The V end lost 6 bases, the J end lost 0 bases, and 4 bases lay between the germline ends. Per germline, CDR1 MNHEY and CDR2 SMNVEV (reference sequence). The CDR3 spells CASSPSTDTQYF. DNA for the CDR3: TGTGCCAGCAGCCCTAGCACAGATACGCAGTATTTT.

The CDR3 sequence is CASSAALDSNQPQHF. The CDR3 DNA reads TGTGCCAGCAGCGCCGCCCTGGATAGCAATCAGCCCCAGCATTTT. J is TRBJ1-5 and V is TRBV7-9; no reliable D call. This CDR3 contains 15 residues. Germline-derived CDR1 and CDR2 are SEHNR and FQNEAQ (reference sequence). Deletions cut 5 bases from V and 0 bases from J, with 11 bases between. The full variable domain, with the rest looked up from reference TRBV7-9 and TRBJ1-5, is DTGVSQNPRHKITKRGQNVTFRCDPISEHNRLYWYRQTLGQGPEFLTYFQNEAQLEKSRLLSDRFSAERPKGSFSTLEIQRTEQGDSAMYLCASSAALDSNQPQHFGDGTRLSIL.

V gene TRBV5-1 combines with J gene TRBJ2-7; no definite D call. The V gene lost 4 bases and the J gene lost 5 bases, with 13 bases spanning the gap. Germline values: CDR1 SGHRS, CDR2 YFSETQ. The CDR3 length is 13 residues. Here the CDR3 DNA reads TGCGCCAGCAGCCGTATTGGGGAAGACGAGCAGTACTTC. This codes for CASSRIGEDEQYF.

This clone was seen a handful of times. The rearrangement joins TRBV7-9 to TRBJ2-5, with TRBD2 identical over 14 bases. V lost 5 bases to trimming and J lost 5 bases; unmatched junction nucleotides: 7. Germline values: CDR1 SEHNR, CDR2 FQNEAQ (reference sequence). The CDR3 is 16 amino acids. The CDR3 DNA is TGTGCCAGCAGCGAGGGACTAGCGGGAGTTTCGGAGACCCAGTACTTC. Its translation is CASSEGLAGVSETQYF.

V and J are TRBV5-5 and TRBJ1-5, with unresolved D. The V gene lost 3 bases and the J gene lost 0 bases, with 13 bases spanning the gap. Per the germline V gene, CDR1 is SGHKS and CDR2 is YYEKEE (reference sequence). This CDR3 spans 16 amino acids. The CDR3 loop is CASSYRASNSNQPQHF. The DNA of the CDR3 is TGTGCCAGCAGCTACCGGGCCAGCAATAGCAATCAGCCCCAGCATTTT.

This chain links TRBV11-1 with TRBJ2-2; 7 positions agree with TRBD1. In germline, CDR1 is SGHAT, CDR2 FQDESV (reference sequence). The CDR3 is made up of 16 amino acids. After removal of 0 bases from V and 4 bases from J, the junction contained 5 bases not matched to a gene. For the CDR3, the DNA is TGTGCCAGCAGCTTAGCGAGCAGGGGGAGCACCGGGGAGCTGTTTTTT. Translating gives CASSLASRGSTGELFF.

This clone was observed at least ten times. The gene calls are TRBV9 and TRBJ2-2; 9 nucleotides align to TRBD2. In germline, CDR1 is SGDLS, CDR2 YYNGEE. V shed 4 bases, J shed 1 base, and the junction held 8 bases outside the gene matches. The CDR3 extends over 17 amino acids. CDR3 sequence (DNA): TGTGCCAGCAGCCCCCGGCGAGCGGGAGGGAACACCGGGGAGCTGTTTTTT. Its translation: CASSPRRAGGNTGELFF. Full variable domain (remainder filled in from reference TRBV9 and TRBJ2-2): DSGVTQTPKHLITATGQRVTLRCSPRSGDLSVYWYQQSLDQGLQFLIQYYNGEERAKGNILERFSAQQFPDLHSELNLSSLELGDSALYFCASSPRRAGGNTGELFFGEGSRLTVL.

The chain has TRBV2 and TRBJ1-2; no clear D. With 1 base removed from V and 2 bases from J, the gap between germline ends came to 8 bases. CDR3 length equals 14 residues. CDR1 and CDR2 (germline): SNHLY, FYNNEI. The CDR3 loop reads CASSEGALNYGYTF. In DNA form, the CDR3 reads TGTGCCAGCAGTGAAGGGGCCCTAAACTATGGCTACACCTTC.

The CDR3 coding sequence is TGTGCCAGCAGCTCTCAGGAGAACTTCTATGGCTACACCTTC. Translating it yields CASSSQENFYGYTF. V gene TRBV7-2 combines with J gene TRBJ1-2; no firm D call. Germline loops: CDR1 SGHTA, CDR2 FQGNSA. This CDR3 contains 14 residues. Trimming pared 4 bases from V and 4 bases from J, leaving 13 bases between.

A note on this clone: The same CDR3 also results from other DNA sequences found in this sample. The chain has TRBV7-9 and TRBJ2-1; 8 nucleotides match TRBD2. Trimming took 2 bases from V and 0 from J; bases not matched to a gene: 3. The CDR3 is 16 residues long. In germline, CDR1 is SEHNR, CDR2 FQNEAQ (reference sequence). This chain's CDR3 is CASSLWLAGSYNEQFF. Here the CDR3 DNA reads TGTGCCAGCAGCTTATGGCTAGCGGGCTCCTACAATGAGCAGTTCTTC.

The rearrangement uses TRBV6-1 and TRBJ2-1; 13 positions match TRBD2. This CDR3 has 12 amino acids. Germline CDR1 is MNHNS and CDR2 is SASEGT. V lost 9 bases and J lost 9; bases outside the gene matches: 2. Here the CDR3 reads CASRTSGSEQFF. The CDR3 nucleotides are TGTGCCAGTAGGACTAGCGGGAGTGAGCAGTTCTTC.